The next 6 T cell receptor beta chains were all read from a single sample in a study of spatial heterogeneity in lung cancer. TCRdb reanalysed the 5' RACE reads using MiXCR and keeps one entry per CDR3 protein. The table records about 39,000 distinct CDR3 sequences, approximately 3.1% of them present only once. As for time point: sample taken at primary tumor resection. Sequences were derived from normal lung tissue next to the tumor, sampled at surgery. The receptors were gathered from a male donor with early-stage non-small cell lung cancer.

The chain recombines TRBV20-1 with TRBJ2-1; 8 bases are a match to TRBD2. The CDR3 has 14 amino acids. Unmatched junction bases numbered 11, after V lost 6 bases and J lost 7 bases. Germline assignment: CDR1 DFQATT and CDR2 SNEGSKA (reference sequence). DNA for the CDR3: TGCAGTGCCCCTACGGCGGGAGGCCTTAATGAGCAGTTCTTC. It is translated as CSAPTAGGLNEQFF.

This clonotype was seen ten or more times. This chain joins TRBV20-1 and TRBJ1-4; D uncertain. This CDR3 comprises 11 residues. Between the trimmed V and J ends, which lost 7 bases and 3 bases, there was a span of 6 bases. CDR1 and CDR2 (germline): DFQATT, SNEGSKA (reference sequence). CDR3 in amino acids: CSVGANEKLFF. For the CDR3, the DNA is TGCAGTGTTGGGGCTAATGAAAAACTGTTTTTT.

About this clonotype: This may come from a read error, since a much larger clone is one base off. CDR3 nucleotide sequence: TGTGCCAGCAGGGCCGAGACTGAGGAGACCCAGTACTTC. This translates into CASRAETEETQYF. This rearrangement joins TRBV12-3 or TRBV12-4 to TRBJ2-5, with D hard to call. The V and J ends lost 6 bases and 5 bases respectively, with 13 bases between them. The CDR3 spans 13 residues.

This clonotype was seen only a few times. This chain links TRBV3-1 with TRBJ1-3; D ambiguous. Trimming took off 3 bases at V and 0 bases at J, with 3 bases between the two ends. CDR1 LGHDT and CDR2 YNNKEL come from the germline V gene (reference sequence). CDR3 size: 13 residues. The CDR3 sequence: CASSQASGNTIYF. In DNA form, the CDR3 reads TGTGCCAGCAGCCAGGCCTCTGGAAACACCATATATTTT.

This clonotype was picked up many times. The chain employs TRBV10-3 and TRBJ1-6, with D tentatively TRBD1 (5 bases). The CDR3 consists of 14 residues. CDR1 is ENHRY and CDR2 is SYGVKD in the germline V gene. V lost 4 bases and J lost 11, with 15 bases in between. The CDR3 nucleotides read TGTGCCATCAGTGCGGACCCTAAAGGGGCACCCCTCCACTTT. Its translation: CAISADPKGAPLHF.

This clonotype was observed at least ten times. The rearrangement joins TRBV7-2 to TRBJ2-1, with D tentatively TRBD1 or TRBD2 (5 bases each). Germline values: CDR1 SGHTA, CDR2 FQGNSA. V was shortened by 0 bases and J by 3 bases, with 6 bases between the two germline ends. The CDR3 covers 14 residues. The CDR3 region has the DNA TGTGCCAGCAGCTTAGCGGGGGACTACAATGAGCAGTTCTTC. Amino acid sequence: CASSLAGDYNEQFF. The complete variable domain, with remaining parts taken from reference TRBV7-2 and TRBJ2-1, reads GAGVSQSPSNKVTEKGKDVELRCDPISGHTALYWYRQSLGQGLEFLIYFQGNSAPDKSGLPSDRFSAERTGGSVSTLTIQRTQQEDSAVYLCASSLAGDYNEQFFGPGTRLTVL.